This T cell receptor beta chain was identified in a study of regulatory T cells in long-lasting Graves disease. Arm-PCR of CDR3 regions and iRepertoire HTBI primers were the basis on which TCR beta libraries were built. TCRdb passed the multiplex PCR reads through MiXCR, listing each CDR3 protein once. The sample holds around 250,000 distinct CDR3 sequences, about 18% seen once. Germline CDR1 SGHTA, CDR2 FQGNSA. V was trimmed by 1 base and J by 6 bases, leaving 10 bases between them. This CDR3 region has 13 residues. This clonotype came up many times. The target antigen is unknown. Study findings and constraints: Comparison showed that persistent patients shared more public clonotypes (over 2,500) than new patients (roughly 1,000).

Time point defined: newly diagnosed GD, antithyroid drugs for less than 3 months. Construction of the TCR library relied on RNA isolated from PBMCs. These same records also appear under a second study, on T cells in Graves' hyperthyroidism and ophthalmopathy. That work contributes: Ophthalmopathy, which appeared later, was predicted by the model a median roughly 6.6 months before onset.

The sequencing here drew on peripheral blood mononuclear cells (PBMCs), taken at new diagnosis, from a patient treated with antithyroid drugs. This sequence originates from a woman in her twenties or thirties with Graves disease. The J gene is TRBJ2-7, the V gene TRBV7-2, with no clear D. Here the CDR3 reads CASSLVARLEQYF. CDR3 DNA: TGTGCCAGCAGCTTAGTGGCCAGACTCGAGCAGTACTTC.